The text below deals with one T cell receptor beta chain. The sample comes from a study of blood T cell repertoires in COVID-19. Study summary: The United States, Italy and Spain provided the acute and convalescent COVID-19 samples. Sample material is recorded as cDNA or gDNA derived from T cells, B-cell-depleted T cells, or PBMCs.

As originally analysed: Estimation of nucleated cell counts relied on the amplification of reference gene primers. Repertoires were generated with immunoSEQ multiplex PCR, while TCRdb's copy carries only in-frame clones and drops some. D and trimming were read from the DNA, whereas the V and J calls and clone size are those reported in that table. The sample gives fewer than 350,000 clones, roughly 79% of which show up once; roughly 2.9% is in the top ten. Per the germline V gene, CDR1 is SEHNR and CDR2 is FQNEAQ (reference sequence). The CDR3 is 12 residues long. Trimming shortened V by 3 bases and J by 11 bases, and 13 bases separated the two germline ends.

This TCR came from a woman in her sixties with active or convalescent COVID-19. The V and J genes are TRBV7-9 and TRBJ1-2; the D gene is possibly TRBD1 (5 bases). The sample consisted of peripheral blood. CDR3 DNA sequence: TGTGCCAGCAGCTTCCTTGTGGGGGGTTACACCTTC. Its translation is CASSFLVGGYTF.